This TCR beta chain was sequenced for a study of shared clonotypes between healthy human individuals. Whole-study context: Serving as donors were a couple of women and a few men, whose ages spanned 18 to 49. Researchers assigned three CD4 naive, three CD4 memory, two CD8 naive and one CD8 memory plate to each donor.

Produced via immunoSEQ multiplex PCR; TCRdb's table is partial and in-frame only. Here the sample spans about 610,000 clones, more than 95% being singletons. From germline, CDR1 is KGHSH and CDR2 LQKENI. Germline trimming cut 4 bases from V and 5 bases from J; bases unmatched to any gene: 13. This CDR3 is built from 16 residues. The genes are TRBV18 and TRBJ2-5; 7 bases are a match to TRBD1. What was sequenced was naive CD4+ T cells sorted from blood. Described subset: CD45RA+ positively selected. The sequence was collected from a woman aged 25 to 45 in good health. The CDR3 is CASSLNGQDSRETQYF. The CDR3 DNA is TGTGCCAGCTCACTAAATGGACAGGACTCCCGGGAGACCCAGTACTTC.